The 16 T cell receptor beta chains below all came from one sample that was sequenced in a study of identical twins. TCRdb passed the 5' RACE reads through MiXCR, listing each CDR3 protein once. The table records under 300,000 distinct CDR3 sequences, roughly an eighth of them present only once. In addition, the sample was reused for a study of yellow fever vaccine responses in identical twins.

The sequenced material came from memory (CD45RO+) T cells sorted from blood. The receptors shown here come from a young woman in good health.

The gene calls are TRBV3-1 and TRBJ1-1; D gene uncertain. Trimming stripped 0 bases from V and 11 bases from J, with 13 bases between. From germline, CDR1 is LGHDT and CDR2 YNNKEL (reference sequence). The CDR3 runs 13 residues. In DNA form, the CDR3 reads TGTGCCAGCAGCCAAGATAGAGGGAGCAGGGCTTTCTTT. Protein sequence: CASSQDRGSRAFF.

The gene calls are TRBV7-9 and TRBJ2-7; TRBD1 or TRBD2 may be the D gene (5 bases each). Germline-derived CDR1 and CDR2 are SEHNR and FQNEAQ (reference sequence). Deletions cut 2 bases from V and 4 bases from J, with 9 bases between. The CDR3 is 13 amino acids. The CDR3 protein is CASSLPGGYEQYF. The CDR3 coding sequence is TGTGCCAGCAGCTTACCTGGGGGATACGAGCAGTACTTC.

There are many counts of this clonotype. This sequence joins TRBV5-6 and TRBJ1-1, with 9 bases lining up with TRBD1. Germline V gives CDR1 SGHDT, CDR2 YYEEEE. With 7 bases clipped from V and 0 bases from J, the junction kept 13 bases outside the gene matches. This CDR3 region has 17 residues. The CDR3 DNA sequence: TGTGCCAGCTTCCCCCGAGACAGGGGGTCCATGAACACTGAAGCTTTCTTT. Protein: CASFPRDRGSMNTEAFF.

This clonotype came up a few times. J is TRBJ2-7 and V is TRBV15; D is uncertain. Germline lookup yields CDR1 LNHNV and CDR2 YYDKDF (reference sequence). The V gene lost 0 bases and the J gene lost 3 bases, with 6 bases spanning the gap. The CDR3 extends over 13 amino acids. The CDR3 nucleotides read TGTGCCACCAGCAGAGACAGAAACTACGAGCAGTACTTC. Its protein product is CATSRDRNYEQYF.

The gene calls are TRBV20-1 and TRBJ2-2; perhaps TRBD2 as D (6 bases). The CDR3 runs 11 residues. In germline, CDR1 is DFQATT, CDR2 SNEGSKA (reference sequence). V was cut by 5 bases and J by 6 bases, with 7 bases left in between. The CDR3 DNA reads TGCAGTGCTCAGCGGGCCGGGGAGCTGTTTTTT. It translates to CSAQRAGELFF.

This clonotype showed up just a few times. This chain links TRBV3-1 with TRBJ2-7; D may be TRBD2 (5 bases). This CDR3 is built from 14 residues. Per germline, CDR1 LGHDT and CDR2 YNNKEL (reference sequence). With 6 bases removed from V and 1 base from J, the gap between germline ends came to 13 bases. CDR3 region: CASRAMGVSYEQYF. The CDR3, as DNA: TGTGCCAGCAGAGCCATGGGAGTTTCCTACGAGCAGTACTTC.

The CDR3 DNA is TGTGCCAGCAGCTTAGCCCCTGGCCTGGGGCAGACCCAGTACTTC. This codes for CASSLAPGLGQTQYF. The V call is TRBV7-2, the J call TRBJ2-5, with a weak D call TRBD1 (5 bases). The CDR3 contains 15 residues. V was cut by 0 bases and J by 6 bases, with 14 bases left in between. Germline lookup yields CDR1 SGHTA and CDR2 FQGNSA.

This clonotype appeared a few times. The chain combines TRBV29-1 with TRBJ1-1; TRBD1 is a possible D gene (5 bases). Germline CDR1 and CDR2: SQVTM and ANQGSEA. Between the trimmed V and J ends, which lost 4 bases and 7 bases, there was a span of 10 bases. The CDR3 is made up of 11 amino acids. The DNA of the CDR3 is TGCAGCGTTGGGGGGTATCTTGAAGCTTTCTTT. Translated: CSVGGYLEAFF.

In this sample, this clonotype turned up many times. The CDR3 is CATSTGQRYEQYF. The CDR3 bases are TGTGCCACCAGCACCGGACAGCGCTACGAGCAGTACTTC. V usage is TRBV15 and J usage is TRBJ2-7; the D gene is possibly TRBD1 (6 bases). Trimming pared 4 bases from V and 3 bases from J, leaving 10 bases between. The V gene's germline CDR1 is LNHNV and CDR2 YYDKDF (reference sequence). The CDR3 is made up of 13 amino acids. Variable domain in full (rest from reference TRBV15 and TRBJ2-7): DAMVIQNPRYQVTQFGKPVTLSCSQTLNHNVMYWYQQKSSQAPKLLFHYYDKDFNNEADTPDNFQSRRPNTSFCFLDIRSPGLGDTAMYLCATSTGQRYEQYFGPGTRLTVT.

V gene TRBV19 combines with J gene TRBJ2-3, with D possibly being TRBD1 (5 bases). The V gene lost 1 base and the J gene lost 0 bases, with 8 bases spanning the gap. The CDR3 extends over 15 amino acids. Germline loops: CDR1 LNHDA, CDR2 SQIVND (reference sequence). The DNA of the CDR3 is TGTGCCAGTAGTATAGGGGGCACTAGCACAGATACGCAGTATTTT. Its protein product is CASSIGGTSTDTQYF. Filled out from reference TRBV19 and TRBJ2-3, the complete variable domain reads DGGITQSPKYLFRKEGQNVTLSCEQNLNHDAMYWYRQDPGQGLRLIYYSQIVNDFQKGDIAEGYSVSREKKESFPLTVTSAQKNPTAFYLCASSIGGTSTDTQYFGPGTRLTVL.

A few counts support this clonotype. The CDR3 nucleotides are TGTGCCAGCAGCCCTAGAGGAACCACAGATACGCAGTATTTT. It yields the protein CASSPRGTTDTQYF. The V call is TRBV3-1, the J call TRBJ2-3; D unresolved. CDR3 length: 14 amino acids. Looked up from germline, CDR1 is LGHDT and CDR2 is YNNKEL (reference sequence). V was clipped by 4 bases and J by 2 bases, with 10 bases between them.

This clonotype was recorded at least ten times. The chain carries TRBV20-1 and TRBJ1-5; D unresolved. Germline CDR1 and CDR2: DFQATT and SNEGSKA (reference sequence). The V gene lost 2 bases and the J gene lost 0 bases, with 11 bases spanning the gap. This CDR3 spans 15 amino acids. The CDR3 nucleotides read TGCAGTGCTAGATTTGACGTGTATAGCAATCAGCCCCAGCATTTT. Protein: CSARFDVYSNQPQHF.

This clonotype was counted at least ten times. The V and J genes are TRBV20-1 and TRBJ2-1; D not resolved. V shed 6 bases and J shed 5 bases, with 8 bases lying between them. Germline V gene sequence: CDR1 DFQATT, CDR2 SNEGSKA (reference sequence). The CDR3 is 11 amino acids. The CDR3 coding sequence is TGCAGTGCCAGCCACCACAATGAGCAGTTCTTC. This translates into CSASHHNEQFF.

The rearrangement joins TRBV6-1 to TRBJ2-2; 9 bases fit TRBD1. The CDR3 runs to 14 residues. Germline CDR1 reads MNHNS; CDR2 reads SASEGT. The trim removed 6 bases at V and 8 bases at J, leaving 7 bases unmatched. CDR3 protein: CASRPDRGSGELFF. The CDR3 coding sequence is TGTGCCAGCAGGCCGGACAGGGGATCTGGGGAGCTGTTTTTT.

This clonotype was seen many times. The gene calls are TRBV14 and TRBJ1-3; D not certain. Germline V gene data show CDR1 as SGHDN and CDR2 as FVKESK. The CDR3 runs 15 residues. The V gene lost 1 base and the J gene lost 0 bases, with 7 bases spanning the gap. This CDR3 reads CASSQVFSSGNTIYF. CDR3 coding DNA: TGTGCCAGCAGCCAAGTTTTCTCCTCTGGAAACACCATATATTTT.

This clonotype was observed at least ten times. The rearrangement joins TRBV29-1 to TRBJ1-2; TRBD1 aligns across 8 bases. Losses at the gene ends were 1 base for V and 7 bases for J; bases not matched to a gene: 11. In germline, CDR1 is SQVTM, CDR2 ANQGSEA. The CDR3 consists of 15 residues. The CDR3 DNA reads as TGCAGCGTTGAAGGACAGGGGACTACAGGGGGTGGCTACACCTTC. Translated, it gives CSVEGQGTTGGGYTF.